The rows below give T cell receptor beta chains drawn from one sample of a study of T cells after yellow fever vaccination. TCRdb processed the 5' RACE reads anew with MiXCR; each CDR3 protein has one entry. This sample has a few hundred thousand distinct CDR3 sequences; around 7.3% occur once, and the top ten carry around 17%. The material sequenced was PBMCs, taken approximately 47 days after the first yellow fever vaccination. These receptors all stem from a man between 18 and 35 years old who received the YFV17D yellow fever vaccine. The CDR3 runs from the conserved cysteine through the conserved F or W. Fields, in order: CDR3 protein, CDR3 DNA, V gene, D gene, J gene, clone size. A D gene is named only where the DNA matches it firmly. Part of the rows lack a size; the others show once, few, many or a class for expanded clones.

cdr3_aa: CASSLSAGDITYEQYF
cdr3_nt: TGCGCCAGCAGCTTATCTGCGGGGGACATTACCTACGAGCAGTACTTC
v_call: TRBV5-1
d_call: NA
j_call: TRBJ2-7
clone_size: many

cdr3_aa: CSASSGVSNQPQHF
cdr3_nt: TGCAGTGCTAGTTCTGGTGTTAGCAATCAGCCCCAGCATTTT
v_call: TRBV20-1
d_call: NA
j_call: TRBJ1-5
clone_size: many

cdr3_aa: CSARPGGGSGANVLTF
cdr3_nt: TGCAGTGCTAGACCGGGCGGGGGCTCTGGGGCCAACGTCCTGACTTTC
v_call: TRBV20-1
d_call: TRBD2
j_call: TRBJ2-6
clone_size: few

cdr3_aa: CASRGLAGEENEQFF
cdr3_nt: TGTGCCAGCAGGGGACTAGCGGGGGAGGAGAATGAGCAGTTCTTC
v_call: TRBV12-3/TRBV12-4
d_call: TRBD2
j_call: TRBJ2-1
clone_size: few

cdr3_aa: CASGPVGSEQYF
cdr3_nt: TGTGCCAGCGGCCCCGTGGGGAGCGAGCAGTACTTC
v_call: TRBV4-2
d_call: NA
j_call: TRBJ2-7
clone_size: many

cdr3_aa: CATSDVEGVDTQYF
cdr3_nt: TGTGCCACCAGTGATGTTGAGGGGGTGGATACGCAGTATTTT
v_call: TRBV24-1
d_call: NA
j_call: TRBJ2-3
clone_size: NA

cdr3_aa: CASSSTGVRTDTQYF
cdr3_nt: TGCGCCAGCAGCTCGACAGGGGTCCGCACAGATACGCAGTATTTT
v_call: TRBV5-1
d_call: TRBD1
j_call: TRBJ2-3
clone_size: few

cdr3_aa: CASSPSGGGGTQYF
cdr3_nt: TGTGCCAGCAGCCCGTCGGGAGGCGGGGGCACCCAGTACTTC
v_call: TRBV7-3
d_call: NA
j_call: TRBJ2-5
clone_size: many

cdr3_aa: CASKLGRENTEAFF
cdr3_nt: TGTGCCAGTAAACTGGGCAGGGAGAACACTGAAGCTTTCTTT
v_call: TRBV7-2
d_call: NA
j_call: TRBJ1-1
clone_size: NA

cdr3_aa: CASSQTHSGANVLTF
cdr3_nt: TGCGCCAGCAGCCAAACTCACTCTGGGGCCAACGTCCTGACTTTC
v_call: TRBV4-1
d_call: NA
j_call: TRBJ2-6
clone_size: NA

cdr3_aa: CASSLSADTQYF
cdr3_nt: TGCGCCAGCAGCTTGTCCGCAGATACGCAGTATTTT
v_call: TRBV5-1
d_call: NA
j_call: TRBJ2-3
clone_size: many

cdr3_aa: CASSLRRANNEQFF
cdr3_nt: TGTGCCAGCAGTCTCCGCCGAGCCAACAATGAGCAGTTCTTC
v_call: TRBV2
d_call: NA
j_call: TRBJ2-1
clone_size: NA

cdr3_aa: CASSLGVSSHGYTF
cdr3_nt: TGTGCCAGCAGCCTCGGGGTCTCAAGTCATGGCTACACCTTC
v_call: TRBV6-1
d_call: NA
j_call: TRBJ1-2
clone_size: few

cdr3_aa: CTSGQNQETQYF
cdr3_nt: TGCACTTCCGGCCAAAACCAAGAGACCCAGTACTTC
v_call: TRBV12-3/TRBV12-4
d_call: NA
j_call: TRBJ2-5
clone_size: NA

cdr3_aa: CASRRDTLWETQYF
cdr3_nt: TGTGCCAGCAGGCGCGACACCTTATGGGAGACCCAGTACTTC
v_call: TRBV6-2/TRBV6-3
d_call: NA
j_call: TRBJ2-5
clone_size: NA

cdr3_aa: CASSWRQEAFEQYF
cdr3_nt: TGTGCCAGCAGTTGGCGACAGGAGGCCTTCGAGCAGTACTTC
v_call: TRBV6-2/TRBV6-3
d_call: NA
j_call: TRBJ2-7
clone_size: few

cdr3_aa: CASSQWWATHEQYF
cdr3_nt: TGCGCCAGCAGTCAATGGTGGGCCACGCACGAGCAGTACTTC
v_call: TRBV23-1
d_call: NA
j_call: TRBJ2-7
clone_size: few

cdr3_aa: CASSPGHGGYSNQPQHF
cdr3_nt: TGCGCCAGCAGCCCCGGACACGGAGGGTATAGCAATCAGCCCCAGCATTTT
v_call: TRBV5-1
d_call: NA
j_call: TRBJ1-5
clone_size: NA

cdr3_aa: CASSLEIGTGGPEAFF
cdr3_nt: TGTGCCAGCAGCTTAGAGATAGGGACAGGGGGCCCTGAAGCTTTCTTT
v_call: TRBV7-2
d_call: TRBD1
j_call: TRBJ1-1
clone_size: many

cdr3_aa: CASTLTGLGTEAFF
cdr3_nt: TGTGCCAGTACCTTGACAGGGCTTGGAACTGAAGCTTTCTTT
v_call: TRBV19
d_call: TRBD1
j_call: TRBJ1-1
clone_size: NA

cdr3_aa: CASSSTGTHGYTF
cdr3_nt: TGTGCCAGCAGTTCCACAGGGACCCATGGCTACACCTTC
v_call: TRBV27
d_call: NA
j_call: TRBJ1-2
clone_size: many

cdr3_aa: CASSYSGSSYNEQFF
cdr3_nt: TGCGCCAGCAGCTATTCCGGGAGCTCCTACAATGAGCAGTTCTTC
v_call: TRBV5-1
d_call: NA
j_call: TRBJ2-1
clone_size: many

cdr3_aa: CASSFGEAYEQYF
cdr3_nt: TGTGCCAGCAGCTTTGGAGAGGCCTACGAGCAGTACTTC
v_call: TRBV11-3
d_call: NA
j_call: TRBJ2-7
clone_size: few

cdr3_aa: CASSSYEQGQRHGFTF
cdr3_nt: TGTGCCAGCAGCTCTTACGAACAGGGGCAACGCCATGGCTTCACCTTC
v_call: TRBV7-8
d_call: TRBD1
j_call: TRBJ1-2
clone_size: NA

cdr3_aa: CASSPGDNEQFF
cdr3_nt: TGTGCCAGCAGCCCAGGGGATAATGAGCAGTTCTTC
v_call: TRBV7-3
d_call: NA
j_call: TRBJ2-1
clone_size: NA

cdr3_aa: CASSVPGTELEQYF
cdr3_nt: TGCGCCAGCAGCGTCCCAGGGACAGAACTAGAGCAGTACTTC
v_call: TRBV4-1
d_call: TRBD1
j_call: TRBJ2-7
clone_size: NA

cdr3_aa: CASSLDLGAAKTQYF
cdr3_nt: TGTGCCAGCAGCTTAGATCTGGGGGCTGCGAAGACCCAGTACTTC
v_call: TRBV7-9
d_call: NA
j_call: TRBJ2-5
clone_size: NA

cdr3_aa: CASSFKGSGANVLTF
cdr3_nt: TGTGCCAGCAGTTTTAAGGGGTCGGGGGCCAACGTCCTGACTTTC
v_call: TRBV12-3/TRBV12-4
d_call: NA
j_call: TRBJ2-6
clone_size: many

cdr3_aa: CASSPGQGGLNEQFF
cdr3_nt: TGTGCCAGCAGCCCGGGACAGGGGGGGTTGAATGAGCAGTTCTTC
v_call: TRBV11-2
d_call: TRBD1
j_call: TRBJ2-1
clone_size: NA

cdr3_aa: CASSHRTGKYGYTF
cdr3_nt: TGTGCCAGCAGCCATCGGACAGGGAAATATGGCTACACCTTC
v_call: TRBV4-2
d_call: TRBD1
j_call: TRBJ1-2
clone_size: few

cdr3_aa: CASSRDSGNYGYTF
cdr3_nt: TGTGCCAGCAGCCGAGACAGCGGAAACTATGGCTACACCTTC
v_call: TRBV3-1
d_call: NA
j_call: TRBJ1-2
clone_size: NA

cdr3_aa: CASSPPRGAETQYF
cdr3_nt: TGTGCCAGCAGTCCCCCTCGAGGGGCTGAGACCCAGTACTTC
v_call: TRBV6-1
d_call: NA
j_call: TRBJ2-5
clone_size: NA

cdr3_aa: CASSSVSDSPLHF
cdr3_nt: TGCGCCAGCAGTTCGGTCAGTGATTCACCCCTCCACTTT
v_call: TRBV5-1
d_call: NA
j_call: TRBJ1-6
clone_size: NA

cdr3_aa: CASRAGGVSNQPQHF
cdr3_nt: TGTGCCAGCAGAGCAGGGGGGGTAAGCAATCAGCCCCAGCATTTT
v_call: TRBV12-3/TRBV12-4
d_call: TRBD1
j_call: TRBJ1-5
clone_size: few

cdr3_aa: CASSQLRAGGSDTQYF
cdr3_nt: TGCGCCAGCAGCCAGCTGCGGGCGGGGGGTTCAGATACGCAGTATTTT
v_call: TRBV5-1
d_call: TRBD2
j_call: TRBJ2-3
clone_size: many

cdr3_aa: CASRPRPSAYSSYEQYF
cdr3_nt: TGTGCCAGCAGACCTCGGCCCTCCGCGTACTCCTCCTACGAGCAGTACTTC
v_call: TRBV6-1
d_call: NA
j_call: TRBJ2-7
clone_size: NA

cdr3_aa: CASSARLGSYNEQFF
cdr3_nt: TGTGCCAGCAGCGCCAGATTGGGCTCCTACAATGAGCAGTTCTTC
v_call: TRBV7-8
d_call: NA
j_call: TRBJ2-1
clone_size: NA

cdr3_aa: CASSLLGTVQNGYTF
cdr3_nt: TGTGCCAGCAGCTTACTCGGGACAGTCCAGAATGGCTACACCTTC
v_call: TRBV5-6
d_call: TRBD1
j_call: TRBJ1-2
clone_size: NA

cdr3_aa: CATSQGRGSGEQFF
cdr3_nt: TGTGCCACCAGTCAAGGGCGGGGGTCCGGGGAGCAGTTCTTC
v_call: TRBV24-1
d_call: TRBD2
j_call: TRBJ2-1
clone_size: NA

cdr3_aa: CASKGGQNTGELFF
cdr3_nt: TGTGCCAGCAAAGGGGGACAAAACACCGGGGAGCTGTTTTTT
v_call: TRBV6-2/TRBV6-3
d_call: NA
j_call: TRBJ2-2
clone_size: many

cdr3_aa: CASSLGTSGVYEQYF
cdr3_nt: TGTGCCAGCAGCCTTGGGACTAGCGGGGTGTACGAGCAGTACTTC
v_call: TRBV27
d_call: TRBD2
j_call: TRBJ2-7
clone_size: medium-sized

cdr3_aa: CAISVGLGAYEQYF
cdr3_nt: TGTGCCATCTCAGTAGGACTAGGAGCCTACGAGCAGTACTTC
v_call: TRBV10-3
d_call: TRBD2
j_call: TRBJ2-7
clone_size: few

cdr3_aa: CASRSDVINTEAFF
cdr3_nt: TGCGCCAGCAGGAGCGACGTGATTAACACTGAAGCTTTCTTT
v_call: TRBV5-1
d_call: NA
j_call: TRBJ1-1
clone_size: many

cdr3_aa: CASSSISAVGRGYTF
cdr3_nt: TGTGCCAGCAGTTCGATAAGCGCGGTTGGGCGCGGCTACACCTTC
v_call: TRBV28
d_call: NA
j_call: TRBJ1-2
clone_size: NA

cdr3_aa: CASSSLIAGSTDTQYF
cdr3_nt: TGTGCCAGCAGCTCCTTGATAGCGGGGAGCACAGATACGCAGTATTTT
v_call: TRBV7-9
d_call: TRBD2
j_call: TRBJ2-3
clone_size: NA

cdr3_aa: CASIQRGNTGELFF
cdr3_nt: TGTGCCAGCATCCAGCGGGGCAACACCGGGGAGCTGTTTTTT
v_call: TRBV11-2
d_call: TRBD2
j_call: TRBJ2-2
clone_size: NA

cdr3_aa: CASSGFSSYNEQFF
cdr3_nt: TGTGCCAGCAGCGGATTCAGCTCCTACAATGAGCAGTTCTTC
v_call: TRBV7-2
d_call: NA
j_call: TRBJ2-1
clone_size: NA

cdr3_aa: CSVDGSYEAFF
cdr3_nt: TGCAGCGTTGACGGCAGCTATGAAGCTTTCTTT
v_call: TRBV29-1
d_call: NA
j_call: TRBJ1-1
clone_size: NA

cdr3_aa: CTSSQDTRTSSGTDTQYF
cdr3_nt: TGCACCAGCAGCCAAGATACCCGGACTAGCTCCGGGACAGATACGCAGTATTTT
v_call: TRBV1
d_call: NA
j_call: TRBJ2-3
clone_size: NA

cdr3_aa: CSVETGAGSTEAFF
cdr3_nt: TGCAGCGTGGAAACAGGGGCAGGGAGCACTGAAGCTTTCTTT
v_call: TRBV29-1
d_call: TRBD1
j_call: TRBJ1-1
clone_size: few

cdr3_aa: CASSVVVSGTDTQYF
cdr3_nt: TGTGCCAGCAGCGTAGTTGTATCTGGCACAGATACGCAGTATTTT
v_call: TRBV9
d_call: NA
j_call: TRBJ2-3
clone_size: NA

cdr3_aa: CASSSGGSEQFF
cdr3_nt: TGTGCCAGCAGCTCAGGGGGCAGTGAGCAGTTCTTC
v_call: TRBV28
d_call: TRBD1
j_call: TRBJ2-1
clone_size: many